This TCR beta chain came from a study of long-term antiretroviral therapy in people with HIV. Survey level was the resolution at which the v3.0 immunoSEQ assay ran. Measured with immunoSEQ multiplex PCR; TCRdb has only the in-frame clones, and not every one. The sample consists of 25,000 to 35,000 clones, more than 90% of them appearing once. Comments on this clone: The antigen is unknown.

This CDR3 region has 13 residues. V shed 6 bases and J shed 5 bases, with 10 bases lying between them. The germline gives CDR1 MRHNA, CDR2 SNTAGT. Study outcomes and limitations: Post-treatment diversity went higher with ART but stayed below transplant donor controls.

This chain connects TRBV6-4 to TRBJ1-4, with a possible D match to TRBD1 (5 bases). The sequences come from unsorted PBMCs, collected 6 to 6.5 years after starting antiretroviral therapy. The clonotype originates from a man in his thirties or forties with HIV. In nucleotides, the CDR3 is TGTGCCAGCAGGGACAATTACAATGAAAAACTGTTTTTT. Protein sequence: CASRDNYNEKLFF.